This T cell receptor (beta chain) was found in a study of PD-L1 blockade in urothelial cancer. A few counts support this clone. The time point is: pretreatment peripheral blood. Clones were sequenced by immunoSEQ multiplex PCR, and TCRdb holds only the in-frame ones, with some missing. The data hold about 86,000 clones, with about 84% observed a single time. The specimen was PBMCs, collected around atezolizumab (anti-PD-L1) treatment. The sequence was obtained from a man between 60 and 75 years old with urothelial cancer.

DNA of the CDR3: TGTGCCAGCAGCCGTCTGGGGAGCGGGTATAATTCACCCCTCCACTTT. This encodes CASSRLGSGYNSPLHF. The chain employs TRBV7-8 and TRBJ1-6; D uncertain. This CDR3 spans 16 amino acids. The germline CDR1 and CDR2 sequences are SGHVS and FQNEAQ. V lost 5 bases and J lost 4, with 15 bases in between.